The 12 T cell receptor beta chains below were found in one sample sequenced in a study of identical twins. TCRdb fed the 5' RACE reads into MiXCR, producing one record per CDR3 protein. The sample has 750,000 to 950,000 distinct CDR3 sequences; 9% to 15% are singletons. The data also belong to a second study, concerning yellow fever vaccine responses in identical twins.

The sample was PBMCs. The receptors stem from a woman younger than 30 in good health.

Ten or more counts support this clonotype. The V gene is TRBV5-8, the J gene TRBJ1-3; D possibly corresponds to TRBD1 (6 bases). Germline-derived CDR1 and CDR2 are SGHTS and YDEGEE. With 3 bases removed from V and 4 bases from J, the gap between germline ends came to 11 bases. The CDR3 is 14 amino acids. DNA for the CDR3: TGTGCCAGCAGCTCCAGGGGCTCAGGAAACACCATATATTTT. Amino acids: CASSSRGSGNTIYF.

This clonotype was detected a few times. The chain employs TRBV2 and TRBJ2-3; D remains ambiguous. The CDR3 loop spans 14 amino acids. The V end lost 6 bases, the J end lost 1 base, and 11 bases lay between the germline ends. CDR1 and CDR2 from the germline V gene are SNHLY and FYNNEI. The DNA for the CDR3 is TGTGCCAGCAGCCAATCGTATGGCACAGATACGCAGTATTTT. Amino acids: CASSQSYGTDTQYF.

In its sample, this clonotype was seen a few times. V and J are TRBV5-1 and TRBJ2-2; maybe TRBD1 (5 bases). Trimming removed 3 bases from V and 5 bases from J, with 20 bases in between. CDR1 SGHRS and CDR2 YFSETQ come from the germline V gene. This CDR3 is built from 17 residues. CDR3 amino acids: CASSWGIQGGYTGELFF. The CDR3 DNA follows: TGCGCCAGCAGCTGGGGTATCCAGGGCGGTTATACCGGGGAGCTGTTTTTT.

This clonotype showed up many times. The rearrangement links TRBV29-1 to TRBJ2-1, with D unresolved. The germline CDR1 and CDR2 sequences are SQVTM and ANQGSEA. The CDR3 loop spans 15 amino acids. V lost 1 base, J lost 2 bases, and 12 bases lay in between. The CDR3 reads CSVEGGAVTYNEQFF. In nucleotides, the CDR3 is TGCAGCGTTGAAGGGGGTGCAGTCACCTACAATGAGCAGTTCTTC.

The chain couples TRBV20-1 to TRBJ1-1; no firm D call. The CDR3 has 14 amino acids. Per the germline V gene, CDR1 is DFQATT and CDR2 is SNEGSKA (reference sequence). Trimming removed 2 bases at V and 1 base at J, with 11 bases between. The CDR3 region is CSARYGRPNTEAFF. DNA of the CDR3: TGCAGTGCTAGATACGGCAGGCCGAACACTGAAGCTTTCTTT.

In its sample, this clonotype was seen many times. The rearrangement joins TRBV4-1 to TRBJ2-3; 8 nucleotides align to TRBD2. With 3 bases clipped from V and 4 bases from J, the junction kept 15 bases outside the gene matches. The CDR3 has 18 residues. Germline V gives CDR1 MGHRA, CDR2 YSYEKL. DNA of the CDR3: TGCGCCAGCAGCCATCGGGAGGGAGAGCGGCCATTTTCAGATACGCAGTATTTT. Translation gives CASSHREGERPFSDTQYF.

This clonotype appeared a few times. The chain combines TRBV20-1 with TRBJ2-3; 9 bases fit TRBD2. This CDR3 comprises 13 residues. V was pared by 5 bases and J by 4 bases, with 4 bases of the junction left unmatched. Germline CDR1 reads DFQATT; CDR2 reads SNEGSKA (reference sequence). CDR3 region: CSARRTSADTQYF. CDR3 DNA: TGCAGTGCTCGACGGACTAGCGCAGATACGCAGTATTTT.

The chain links TRBV27 to TRBJ2-7, with D perhaps TRBD1 or TRBD2 (6 bases each). The ends were cut back, 2 bases at V and 0 bases at J, with 11 bases in the middle. The CDR3 is 15 residues long. CDR1 is MNHEY, CDR2 SMNVEV, per germline (reference sequence). DNA for the CDR3: TGTGCCAGCAGTTTAAGGGGGGATAGCTCCTACGAGCAGTACTTC. Its translation is CASSLRGDSSYEQYF.

The chain couples TRBV5-5 to TRBJ2-7, with a tentative D call TRBD1 (5 bases). CDR3 length: 14 amino acids. Germline values: CDR1 SGHKS, CDR2 YYEKEE (reference sequence). Between the trimmed V and J ends, which lost 3 bases and 4 bases, there was a span of 14 bases. CDR3 DNA: TGTGCCAGCAGCTACCGGACCGGACATTACGAGCAGTACGTC. Its protein is CASSYRTGHYEQYV.

Regarding this clonotype: This may be a read error: a much more frequent sequence differs by one nucleotide. V is TRBV2 and J is TRBJ2-5; D is possibly TRBD2 (5 bases). CDR1 is SNHLY and CDR2 is FYNNEI in the germline V gene. The CDR3 extends over 12 amino acids. V lost 7 bases to trimming and J lost 2 bases, with 8 bases between them. The CDR3 DNA sequence: TGTGCCAGCAAGGGCGGGCAAGAGACCCAGTACTTC. This codes for CASKGGQETQYF.

The table lists this clonotype with a few counts. The chain carries TRBV5-5 and TRBJ2-7, with D perhaps matching TRBD1 or TRBD2 (5 bases each). Germline V gene sequence: CDR1 SGHKS, CDR2 YYEKEE (reference sequence). This CDR3 has 14 residues. Trimming removed 4 bases at V and 1 base at J, with 12 bases between. CDR3 protein: CASSLLGESYEQYF. DNA for the CDR3: TGTGCCAGCAGCCTCTTAGGGGAGTCCTACGAGCAGTACTTC.

The table lists this clonotype with a few counts. V and J are TRBV12-3 or TRBV12-4 and TRBJ2-4, with D possibly matching TRBD2 (6 bases). The germline V and J ends were trimmed by 3 bases and 5 bases, with 11 bases remaining between them. The CDR3 runs 14 residues. The CDR3 bases are TGTGCCAGCAGTTTCGCGGGGATCCAAAACATTCAGTACTTC. This encodes CASSFAGIQNIQYF.